The rows below give T cell receptor beta chains drawn from one sample of a study of blood T cell repertoires in COVID-19. Measured with immunoSEQ multiplex PCR; TCRdb has only the in-frame clones, and not every one. The data show approximately 100,000 clones, approximately 80% seen once. The sequenced material came from peripheral blood. These receptors were taken from a woman older than 75 with active or convalescent COVID-19. Both conserved end residues are part of each CDR3. The D gene is left open where the match is weak. Rows give clone size only sometimes, using once, few, many, or a class for an expanded clone.

J gene | CDR3 length | clone size | V gene | D gene | CDR3 DNA | CDR3 protein
TRBJ2-7 | 15 | . | TRBV5-1 | TRBD1 | TGCGCCAGCAGCTTGGGAGGGACAGGTTTTGTCGAGCAGTACTTC | CASSLGGTGFVEQYF
TRBJ2-3 | 13 | . | TRBV29-1 | . | TGCAGCTGTTGCAAAGCGGGCACAGATACGCAGTATTTT | CSCCKAGTDTQYF
TRBJ2-7 | 15 | . | TRBV10-3 | . | TGTGCCATCAGTGAGGGACCGAGGGGGATCTACGAGCAGTACTTC | CAISEGPRGIYEQYF
TRBJ1-3 | 20 | . | TRBV28 | TRBD1 | TGTGCCAGCATTAGCCCTTCGTCCCGGGACAGGGATCGGGGGACGAACACCATATATTTT | CASISPSSRDRDRGTNTIYF
TRBJ1-6 | 16 | once | TRBV5-4 | TRBD1 | TGTGCCAGCAGCGAGGGACAGGGGAGAGGGAATTCACCCCTCCACTTT | CASSEGQGRGNSPLHF
TRBJ1-4 | 15 | . | TRBV5-1 | . | TGCGCCAGCAGCGTCTCCCACGGGGTGTATGAAAAACTGTTTTTT | CASSVSHGVYEKLFF
TRBJ1-4 | 15 | once | TRBV5-1 | TRBD1 | TGCGCCAGCAGCGACAGGGGGAATACTAATGAAAAACTGTTTTTT | CASSDRGNTNEKLFF
TRBJ1-5 | 14 | . | TRBV24-1 | TRBD1 | TGTGCCACCAGAGGGACAGGGGTTAATCAGCCCCAGCATTTT | CATRGTGVNQPQHF
TRBJ2-1 | 14 | . | TRBV2 | TRBD1 | TGTGCCAGCAGTTCCGGGACAGGGAGGACCGAGCAGTTCTTC | CASSSGTGRTEQFF
TRBJ2-3 | 15 | . | TRBV14 | TRBD2 | TGTGCCAGCAGAAATAGCGGGAGGGGGTCAGATACGCAGTATTTT | CASRNSGRGSDTQYF
TRBJ2-5 | 16 | . | TRBV5-4 | TRBD1 | TGTGCCAGCAGCTCACAGGGGGCCGGGCGCCAAGAGACCCAGTACTTC | CASSSQGAGRQETQYF
TRBJ2-7 | 17 | . | TRBV27 | TRBD2 | TGTGCCAGCAGTTCCAAAACCGGGACTAGCGGCTCCTACGAGCAGTACTTC | CASSSKTGTSGSYEQYF
TRBJ2-7 | 15 | . | TRBV13 | TRBD1 | TGTGCCAGCAGCTCTCCGGGACAGGGGGCCCACGAGCAGTACTTC | CASSSPGQGAHEQYF
TRBJ2-7 | 14 | . | TRBV6-5 | TRBD1 | TGTGCCAGCACCCCGGGACAGCTCATACGCGAGCAGTACTTC | CASTPGQLIREQYF
TRBJ2-5 | 17 | . | TRBV9 | TRBD2 | TGTGCCAGCAGCCCGGGACTAGCGGGGGTTTATCAAGAGACCCAGTACTTC | CASSPGLAGVYQETQYF
TRBJ2-5 | 17 | . | TRBV7-2 | TRBD2 | TGTGCCAGCAGCGTCAGGGGAACCGGGGGGGTAGGTGAGACCCAGTACTTC | CASSVRGTGGVGETQYF
TRBJ2-5 | 13 | . | TRBV5-4 | . | TGTGCCAGCAGCTTAGGGGGCCAAGAGACCCAGTACTTC | CASSLGGQETQYF
TRBJ2-3 | 13 | . | TRBV3-1/TRBV3-2 | . | TGTGCCAGCAGCCACAGGGGCACAGATACGCAGTATTTT | CASSHRGTDTQYF
TRBJ1-5 | 16 | . | TRBV19 | TRBD1 | TGTGCCAGTAGTGCCCCTACAGGGGCGGTTAATCAGCCCCAGCATTTT | CASSAPTGAVNQPQHF
TRBJ2-2 | 16 | . | TRBV7-2 | . | TGTGCCAGCAGCTTAGAAGGCAGGGGTTTTGCCGGGGAGCTGTTTTTT | CASSLEGRGFAGELFF
TRBJ1-3 | 13 | few | TRBV27 | . | TGTGCCAGCACCGACATCTCTGGAAACACCATATATTTT | CASTDISGNTIYF
TRBJ2-3 | 15 | few | TRBV7-9 | TRBD1 | TGTGCCAGCAGCTCAATACCAGACAGGGGAGGTACGCAGTATTTT | CASSSIPDRGGTQYF
TRBJ2-1 | 14 | . | TRBV3-1/TRBV3-2 | TRBD1 | TGTGCCAGCAGCCACCGGGACAGAAACAATGAGCAGTTCTTC | CASSHRDRNNEQFF
TRBJ1-2 | 13 | . | TRBV28 | . | TGTGCCAGCAGTGGGGGTCAGGGGTATGGCTACACCTTC | CASSGGQGYGYTF
TRBJ2-7 | 13 | . | TRBV19 | . | TGTGCCAGTAGTCAGACTTCGGGCTACGAGCAGTACTTC | CASSQTSGYEQYF
TRBJ2-3 | 17 | . | TRBV5-1 | TRBD2 | TGCGCCAGCAGCTTGACGGGACTAGCGGGAGATGGAGATACGCAGTATTTT | CASSLTGLAGDGDTQYF
TRBJ2-5 | 15 | . | TRBV10-3 | . | TGTGCCATCAGCGAGCGCCCGACTAGCCAAGAGACCCAGTACTTC | CAISERPTSQETQYF
TRBJ1-5 | 15 | . | TRBV6-5 | TRBD1 | TGTGCCAGCAGGGGACAGGGGGATAGCAATCAGCCCCAGCATTTT | CASRGQGDSNQPQHF
TRBJ1-5 | 13 | . | TRBV3-1/TRBV3-2 | . | TGTGCCAGCAGCCAATACCGGAATCAGCCCCAGCATTTT | CASSQYRNQPQHF
TRBJ1-2 | 15 | . | TRBV5-1 | TRBD1 | TGCGCCAGCAGCACAGAGGGACAGCGCTTGGGTGGCTACACCTTC | CASSTEGQRLGGYTF
TRBJ2-5 | 14 | . | TRBV11-2 | . | TGTGCCAGCAGCTTAGGCGGAGGGAGGGAGACCCAGTACTTC | CASSLGGGRETQYF
TRBJ2-1 | 11 | . | TRBV30 | . | TGTGCCTGGAGTGGCTCGGATGAGCAGTTCTTC | CAWSGSDEQFF
TRBJ1-5 | 14 | . | TRBV3-1/TRBV3-2 | . | TGTGCCAGCAGCCAAGATCGGGGGACGCAGCCCCAGCATTTT | CASSQDRGTQPQHF
TRBJ2-3 | 18 | . | TRBV4-1 | TRBD2 | TGCGCCAGCAGCCAAGGGGCTAGCGGGAGGGCTGTCACAGATACGCAGTATTTT | CASSQGASGRAVTDTQYF
TRBJ2-7 | 12 | . | TRBV29-1 | . | TGCAGCGTCAATACAGGGACGGACGAGCAGTACTTC | CSVNTGTDEQYF
TRBJ1-5 | 13 | . | TRBV11-2 | TRBD1 | TGTGCCAGCAGCAGGACAGGGGGACAGCCCCAGCATTTT | CASSRTGGQPQHF